Below, 30 T cell receptor beta chains from the same sample are listed, as sequenced in a study of blood T cell repertoires in COVID-19 (TCRdb year 2020). The library was prepared using the immunoSEQ multiplex PCR assay. TCRdb took over this immuneACCESS table, retaining in-frame rearrangements with V and J assigned. Such tables are incomplete; in checked studies, under half of the missing clones stem from an unresolved V gene, and the remainder is unexplained. Across this sample there are around 400,000 clones, with just over 90% seen only once. Around 0.94% of the sample comes from the top ten. Sequencing used PBMCs or T cells enriched from blood (not recorded which). These receptors came from a woman in her 40s who had been exposed to COVID-19.

This clone was recorded once. This chain connects TRBV7-2 to TRBJ2-1; the D is unclear. The germline V gene has CDR1 SGHTA and CDR2 FQGNSA. Trimming removed 3 bases at V and 13 bases at J, with 10 bases between. This CDR3 is built from 11 residues. CDR3 amino acids: CASSFGATQFF. Here the CDR3 DNA reads TGTGCCAGCAGCTTTGGAGCGACTCAGTTCTTC.

The chain recombines TRBV19 with TRBJ1-2, with D perhaps matching TRBD1 (6 bases). Trimming removed 3 bases at V and 4 bases at J, with 18 bases between. Germline V CDR1 and CDR2: LNHDA, SQIVND (reference sequence). The CDR3 runs 16 residues. CDR3 bases: TGTGCCAGTAGTATGGGTTTAGGGGACATCGCCTATGGCTACACCTTC. Translating it yields CASSMGLGDIAYGYTF.

The chain uses TRBV18 and TRBJ2-5; D gene unclear. This CDR3 contains 13 residues. The germline V gene encodes CDR1 KGHSH and CDR2 LQKENI. V was trimmed by 0 bases and J by 8 bases, leaving 10 bases between them. CDR3 amino acids: CASSPPRLVTQYF. CDR3 coding DNA: TGTGCCAGCTCACCACCTAGATTGGTAACCCAGTACTTC.

This rearrangement joins TRBV6-4 to TRBJ1-2, with TRBD1 matching over 9 bases. The CDR3 consists of 16 residues. V was clipped by 5 bases and J by 3 bases; unmatched bases: 10. CDR1 is MRHNA, CDR2 SNTAGT, per germline. The CDR3 reads CASSKHPGQGDYGYTF. In DNA form, the CDR3 reads TGTGCCAGCAGTAAACATCCGGGACAGGGCGACTATGGCTACACCTTC.

V is TRBV12-5 and J is TRBJ1-2, with 7 bases fitting TRBD1. Losses at the gene ends were 0 bases for V and 1 base for J; bases not matched to a gene: 17. The CDR3 has 20 residues. Germline V gives CDR1 LGHNT, CDR2 FRNRAP. The CDR3 DNA reads as TGTGCTAGTGGTTTGGTACAGAAGGGGAACCGGTACAGGGGTAACTATGGCTACACCTTC. As protein: CASGLVQKGNRYRGNYGYTF.

The rearrangement uses TRBV7-3 and TRBJ2-7; D possibly corresponds to TRBD1 (6 bases). Germline lookup yields CDR1 SGHTA and CDR2 FQGTGA. Trimming stripped 2 bases from V and 0 bases from J, with 11 bases between. The CDR3 covers 15 residues. The CDR3 region has the DNA TGTGCCAGCAGCTTAGACGCAGGGGTCTCCTACGAGCAGTACTTC. Its translation: CASSLDAGVSYEQYF. Full variable domain (rest looked up from reference TRBV7-3 and TRBJ2-7): GAGVSQTPSNKVTEKGKYVELRCDPISGHTALYWYRQSLGQGPEFLIYFQGTGAADDSGLPNDRFFAVRPEGSVSTLKIQRTERGDSAVYLCASSLDAGVSYEQYFGPGTRLTVT.

The chain links TRBV15 to TRBJ2-1, with 13 bases that match TRBD2. The V and J ends lost 5 bases and 5 bases, in that order; junction bases with no gene match: 3. CDR3 length: 15 amino acids. Germline V lookup: CDR1 LNHNV, CDR2 YYDKDF (reference sequence). CDR3 DNA: TGTGCCACCAGCGGAGGGACTAGCGGGAACAATGAGCAGTTCTTC. Protein: CATSGGTSGNNEQFF. The full variable domain, completed using reference TRBV15 and TRBJ2-1, is DAMVIQNPRYQVTQFGKPVTLSCSQTLNHNVMYWYQQKSSQAPKLLFHYYDKDFNNEADTPDNFQSRRPNTSFCFLDIRSPGLGDTAMYLCATSGGTSGNNEQFFGPGTRLTVL.

The V gene is TRBV2, the J gene TRBJ1-2; D not certain. V lost 3 bases to trimming and J lost 4 bases, with 12 bases between them. The germline V gene encodes CDR1 SNHLY and CDR2 FYNNEI. The CDR3 covers 14 residues. This chain's CDR3 is CASSDSAVAYGYTF. In DNA, the CDR3 is TGTGCCAGCAGTGATTCTGCCGTAGCCTATGGCTACACCTTC.

The J gene is TRBJ2-1, the V gene TRBV24-1; 11 bases fit TRBD2. Trimming at V came to 7 bases and at J to 7 bases, leaving 8 bases not matched to a gene. This CDR3 is 15 amino acids long. From germline, CDR1 is KGHDR and CDR2 SFDVKD. The CDR3 is CATRTTSGKGNEQFF. The CDR3 nucleotides read TGTGCCACCAGAACGACTAGCGGGAAAGGGAATGAGCAGTTCTTC.

This chain joins TRBV5-4 and TRBJ1-1; the D gene is possibly TRBD1 (6 bases). Trimming removed 4 bases from V and 6 bases from J, with 13 bases in between. This CDR3 spans 13 amino acids. Germline lookup yields CDR1 SGHNT and CDR2 YYREEE (reference sequence). The CDR3 region is CASSKDRASEAFF. The CDR3 nucleotides are TGTGCCAGCAGCAAGGACAGAGCTTCTGAAGCTTTCTTT.

The chain combines TRBV11-1 with TRBJ2-7, with TRBD1 matching over 8 bases. CDR1 SGHAT and CDR2 FQDESV come from the germline V gene (reference sequence). The CDR3 length is 16 residues. J gave up 0 bases and V 0 bases, and 4 bases lay outside the gene matches. CDR3 DNA sequence: TGTGCCAGCAGCTTAGCGGTTGGGACAGGCTCCTACGAGCAGTACTTC. This codes for CASSLAVGTGSYEQYF.

This chain connects TRBV29-1 to TRBJ1-1, with unresolved D. There are 12 residues in the CDR3. The V gene lost 6 bases and the J gene lost 0 bases, with 8 bases spanning the gap. The V gene's germline CDR1 is SQVTM and CDR2 ANQGSEA. In nucleotides, the CDR3 is TGCAGCGTGGCCAGGTTGAACACTGAAGCTTTCTTT. It is translated as CSVARLNTEAFF.

The V call is TRBV5-6, the J call TRBJ1-6, with no clear D. Germline CDR1 is SGHDT and CDR2 is YYEEEE. CDR3 length equals 15 residues. V was cut by 1 base and J by 7 bases, with 12 bases left in between. DNA for the CDR3: TGTGCCAGCAGCTTGTATACCGAAACAAATTCACCCCTCCACTTT. It specifies CASSLYTETNSPLHF.

The V and J genes are TRBV7-8 and TRBJ1-2; 7 positions match TRBD1. Germline-derived CDR1 and CDR2 are SGHVS and FQNEAQ. The CDR3 extends over 19 amino acids. Trimming cost V 5 bases and J 6 bases; bases outside gene matches: 24. CDR3 in amino acids: CASSPSFPTGYKANDGYTF. The CDR3 region has the DNA TGTGCCAGCAGCCCTAGTTTCCCGACAGGGTATAAGGCGAATGATGGCTACACCTTC.

This rearrangement joins TRBV10-3 to TRBJ2-3; D not resolved. The V end lost 4 bases, the J end lost 2 bases, and 7 bases lay between the germline ends. This CDR3 contains 13 residues. The germline V gene encodes CDR1 ENHRY and CDR2 SYGVKD. Here the CDR3 reads CAISAGNTDTQYF. The DNA for the CDR3 is TGTGCCATCAGTGCGGGTAACACAGATACGCAGTATTTT.

V gene TRBV29-1 combines with J gene TRBJ2-7; 14 bases match TRBD2. The CDR3 consists of 14 residues. V lost 5 bases to trimming and J lost 5 bases; unmatched junction nucleotides: 5. Germline CDR1 SQVTM, CDR2 ANQGSEA. CDR3 DNA sequence: TGCAGCGTTCTATCGACTAGCGGGAGGGACGAGCAGTACTTC. It encodes CSVLSTSGRDEQYF.

This clone was detected only a few times. The chain couples TRBV7-8 to TRBJ2-6; TRBD1 matches at 9 bases. The CDR3 is made up of 20 amino acids. The germline V gene encodes CDR1 SGHVS and CDR2 FQNEAQ. The V segment lost 5 bases and the J segment 0 bases; nucleotides outside the gene matches: 14. CDR3 sequence reads: CASSKRRRQGVTSGANVLTF. DNA of the CDR3: TGTGCCAGCAGCAAACGCCGCCGACAGGGGGTAACCTCTGGGGCCAACGTCCTGACTTTC.

The chain uses TRBV7-9 and TRBJ2-7; TRBD1 agrees at 7 bases. With V trimmed by 5 bases and J by 6 bases, 13 bases remained unmatched. CDR3 size: 15 residues. CDR1 and CDR2 from the germline V gene are SEHNR and FQNEAQ (reference sequence). The CDR3 region has the DNA TGTGCCAGCAGCCCGAGGACAGGTCCTAATGGCGAGCAGTACTTC. This gives the protein CASSPRTGPNGEQYF.

The V and J genes are TRBV27 and TRBJ1-1; perhaps TRBD1 as D (5 bases). The V end was cut by 2 bases, the J end by 0 bases, with 10 bases between. Germline values: CDR1 MNHEY, CDR2 SMNVEV (reference sequence). The CDR3 is 15 residues long. The CDR3 is CASSLDDRLNTEAFF. CDR3 coding DNA: TGTGCCAGCAGTTTAGACGACAGATTGAACACTGAAGCTTTCTTT.

In DNA form, the CDR3 reads TGTGCCAGCACAAGGACTAGCGGGGGGGCATATGAGCAGTTCTTC. This translates into CASTRTSGGAYEQFF. The rearrangement links TRBV6-5 to TRBJ2-1, with 15 bases that match TRBD2. Per germline, CDR1 MNHEY and CDR2 SVGAGI. There are 15 residues in the CDR3. Trimming removed 7 bases from V and 8 bases from J; junction bases left unmatched: 6.

The chain employs TRBV5-1 and TRBJ1-1; D not certain. CDR1 SGHRS and CDR2 YFSETQ come from the germline V gene. V was cut by 2 bases and J by 1 base, with 9 bases left in between. This CDR3 has 14 amino acids. CDR3 amino acids: CASSLAPSNTEAFF. Written as DNA, the CDR3 is TGCGCCAGCAGCTTAGCTCCCTCGAACACTGAAGCTTTCTTT.

The CDR3 bases are TGTGCCAGCAGTGTTTTCTTGTCGGGGAACACTGAAGCTTTCTTT. Protein: CASSVFLSGNTEAFF. V gene TRBV6-1 combines with J gene TRBJ1-1; D not resolved. Germline loops: CDR1 MNHNS, CDR2 SASEGT. The CDR3 contains 15 residues. The V gene lost 4 bases and the J gene lost 1 base, with 13 bases spanning the gap.

This chain links TRBV6-1 with TRBJ2-3, with 8 bases that match TRBD1. The CDR3 contains 15 residues. CDR1 MNHNS and CDR2 SASEGT come from the germline V gene. V trimming: 1 base; J trimming: 3 bases; junction bases outside the gene matches: 3. CDR3 DNA: TGTGCCAGCAGTGAAGGGCAGGGGGCTACAGATACGCAGTATTTT. Its translation: CASSEGQGATDTQYF.

The V gene is TRBV5-4, the J gene TRBJ2-1; TRBD2 matches 11 bases. V gave up 4 bases and J gave up 6 bases; unmatched junction bases: 9. The CDR3 sequence is 16 residues long. Germline V gene data show CDR1 as SGHNT and CDR2 as YYREEE (reference sequence). The CDR3 loop reads CASSLSGRADFNEQFF. As DNA, the CDR3 is TGTGCCAGCAGCCTTAGCGGGAGGGCCGACTTCAATGAGCAGTTCTTC.

The V call is TRBV11-2, the J call TRBJ1-1; 7 bases align to TRBD1. V lost 5 bases and J lost 2; bases outside the gene matches: 5. Germline lookup yields CDR1 SGHAT and CDR2 FQNNGV. The CDR3 is 14 residues long. The CDR3 nucleotides are TGTGCCAGCAGCCCCGGGGACAGTAACACTGAAGCTTTCTTT. It codes for CASSPGDSNTEAFF.

The sample holds one count of this clone. This chain links TRBV11-2 with TRBJ2-7; 7 bases align to TRBD1. CDR3 size: 15 residues. J gave up 4 bases and V 2 bases, and 8 bases lay outside the gene matches. Germline loops: CDR1 SGHAT, CDR2 FQNNGV. The CDR3 spells CASSLLEQGSYEQYF. In DNA form, the CDR3 reads TGTGCCAGCAGCTTACTCGAACAGGGGAGTTACGAGCAGTACTTC.

The V and J genes are TRBV6-5 and TRBJ1-2, with 7 bases identical to TRBD1. With V trimmed by 10 bases and J by 6 bases, 5 bases remained unmatched. The germline V gene has CDR1 MNHEY and CDR2 SVGAGI. CDR3 size: 11 residues. The CDR3 bases are TGTGCCACAGGGACAGTAAATGGCTACACCTTC. It encodes CATGTVNGYTF.

The gene calls are TRBV7-2 and TRBJ2-7, with 8 bases fitting TRBD1. CDR1 and CDR2 from the germline V gene are SGHTA and FQGNSA. The CDR3 has 13 residues. V was pared by 5 bases and J by 6 bases, with 6 bases of the junction left unmatched. For the CDR3, the DNA is TGTGCCAGCAGCAACAGGGGGTCAATCGAGCAGTACTTC. It translates to CASSNRGSIEQYF.

The chain uses TRBV18 and TRBJ1-5, with a weak D call TRBD1 (6 bases). This CDR3 comprises 13 residues. The ends were cut back, 4 bases at V and 5 bases at J, with 9 bases in the middle. The germline CDR1 and CDR2 sequences are KGHSH and LQKENI. This CDR3 reads CASSRQEDQPQHF. In nucleotides, the CDR3 is TGTGCCAGCTCACGACAGGAGGATCAGCCCCAGCATTTT.

This rearrangement joins TRBV6-1 to TRBJ2-4; 8 bases are a match to TRBD1. The CDR3 has 18 residues. The ends lost 4 bases at V and 0 bases at J; junction bases unmatched: 11. CDR1 MNHNS and CDR2 SASEGT come from the germline V gene. CDR3 protein: CASSGGQGKGVAKNIQYF. CDR3 DNA sequence: TGTGCCAGCAGTGGAGGACAGGGAAAGGGTGTAGCCAAAAACATTCAGTACTTC.